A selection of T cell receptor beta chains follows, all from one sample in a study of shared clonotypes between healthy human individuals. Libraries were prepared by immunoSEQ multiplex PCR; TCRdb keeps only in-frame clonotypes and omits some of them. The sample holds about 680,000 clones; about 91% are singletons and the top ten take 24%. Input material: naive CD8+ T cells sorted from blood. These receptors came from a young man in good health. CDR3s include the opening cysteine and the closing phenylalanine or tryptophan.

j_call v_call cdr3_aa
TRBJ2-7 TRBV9 CASSDGASYEQYF
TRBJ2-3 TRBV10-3 CAIRGSGSGGNTDTQYF
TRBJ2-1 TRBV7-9 CASSPRVGTHNEQFF
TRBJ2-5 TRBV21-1 CASSKERDTLQETQYF
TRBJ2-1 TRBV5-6 CASSPGLAGGPGNEQFF
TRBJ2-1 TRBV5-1 CASSSGGLGTEQFF
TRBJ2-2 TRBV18 CASSHPRTGAGTGELFF
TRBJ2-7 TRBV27 CASSLSYGGYEQYF
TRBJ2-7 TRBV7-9 CASSIQSSYEQYF
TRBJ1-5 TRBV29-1 CSVAGWGESNQPQHF
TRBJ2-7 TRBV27 CASSSPRDGVYEQYF
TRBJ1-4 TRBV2 CASSDLQEKLFF
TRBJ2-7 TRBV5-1 CASSFYGGTSGRGPYEQYF
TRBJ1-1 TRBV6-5 CASSPGTAGNTEAFF
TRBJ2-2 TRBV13 CASSPGLNTGELFF
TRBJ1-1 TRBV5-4 CASSLVGSTEAFF
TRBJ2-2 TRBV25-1 CASSEPTGRGELFF
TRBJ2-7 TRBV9 CASSVGATLSYEQYF
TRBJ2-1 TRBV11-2 CASSFRAGGPLHYNEQFF
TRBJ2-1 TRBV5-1 CASSSYGQREPYNEQFF
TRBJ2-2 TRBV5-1 CASSLIGTGTRGELFF
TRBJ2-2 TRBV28 CASSSIRRDRWNTGELFF
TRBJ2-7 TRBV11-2 CASSPRITGEQYF
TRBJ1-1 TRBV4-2 CASSFLAGQKAFF
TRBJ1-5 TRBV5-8 CASSLVAGTGTFVGNQPQHF
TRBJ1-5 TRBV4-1 CASSQWTDSNQPQHF
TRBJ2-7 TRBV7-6 CASSPALGLAGGSYEQYF
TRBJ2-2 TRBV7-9 CASSLESGELFF
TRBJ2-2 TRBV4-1 CASSSWTGVTGELFF
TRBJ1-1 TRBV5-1 CASSEWDRGIMNTEAFF
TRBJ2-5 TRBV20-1 CSAREEETQYF
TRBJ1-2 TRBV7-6 CASNEIPLGRNYGYTF
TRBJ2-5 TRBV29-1 CSVAMLATQIQETQYF
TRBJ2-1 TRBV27 CASSLLRTGGLGEQFF
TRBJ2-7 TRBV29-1 CSVEEPGSNYEQYF
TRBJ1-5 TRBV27 CASSSTGTVNQPQHF
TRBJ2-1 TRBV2 CASSRLRDEQFF
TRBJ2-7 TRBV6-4 CASSYRQGLSIPANDYEQYF
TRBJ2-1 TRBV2 CARPGLRNNEQFF
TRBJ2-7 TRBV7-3 CASSLATYEQYF
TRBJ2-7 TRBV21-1 CASSKFPGDPIHEQYF
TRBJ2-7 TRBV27 CASSLSGRAGYEQYF
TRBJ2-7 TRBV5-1 CASSRTSGMMIEQYF
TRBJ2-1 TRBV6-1 CASSRYEQFF
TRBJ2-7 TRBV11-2 CASSFGTGVYEQYF
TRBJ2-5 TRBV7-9 CASSRFEDGQETQYF